The TCR beta chain described here comes from a study of T cell responses to AZD1222 COVID-19 vaccine. Study-level findings and limits: Increased Spike-specific TCR breadth and depth were observed after two AZD1222 doses. The number of AZD1222 recipients seropositive at baseline was only five or six. The donor group comprised mostly white British people and more females; the analysis possibly underestimated clonal diversity.

CDR1 is ENHRY and CDR2 is SYGVKD in the germline V gene. V gave up 5 bases and J gave up 2 bases; unmatched junction bases: 3. This CDR3 spans 14 amino acids. Remarks on this clone: Its cognate antigen is unknown.

Clones were read by immunoSEQ multiplex PCR, and TCRdb kept only the in-frame ones, dropping some. The top ten hold 2% to 2.5% of the sample, which has roughly 120,000 clones, roughly 92% seen once. This chain uses TRBV10-3 with TRBJ2-3; the match to TRBD2 covers 8 bases. The sequencing used peripheral blood, collected 28 days after the second AZD1222 dose. This TCR derives from an adult who received the AZD1222 COVID-19 vaccine. CDR3 loop: CAISPGGNTDTQYF. CDR3 nucleotide sequence: TGTGCCATCAGTCCGGGAGGGAACACAGATACGCAGTATTTT.